The 10 T cell receptor beta chains below come from one sample, sequenced in a study of naive and memory T cell subsets. Four PCR rounds used nested alpha and beta constant region primers plus the SP2 primer. In TCRdb, the 5' RACE reads were re-called with MiXCR into one record per CDR3 protein. This sample has tens of thousands of distinct CDR3 sequences, with 4.7% found just once. TCR cDNA received a 3' ligated oligonucleotide that carried a UMI. The receptors were gathered from a female donor in good health.

This clonotype was counted a few times. Just one base apart from a much larger clone, this may be a read error. V usage is TRBV5-5 and J usage is TRBJ1-5; 8 positions match TRBD1. This CDR3 has 15 amino acids. V shed 4 bases and J 4 bases; nucleotides not matched to a gene: 7. CDR1 and CDR2 (germline): SGHKS, YYEKEE (reference sequence). The CDR3: CASSPVGTGNQPQHF. As DNA, the CDR3 is TGTGCCAGCAGCCCGGTAGGGACAGGAAATCAGCCCCAGCATTTT.

This clonotype was counted ten times or more. This rearrangement joins TRBV27 to TRBJ2-5; D perhaps matches TRBD2 (6 bases). The V end lost 5 bases, the J end lost 5 bases, and 9 bases lay between the germline ends. CDR3 size: 12 residues. Germline assignment: CDR1 MNHEY and CDR2 SMNVEV (reference sequence). CDR3 in amino acids: CASSTAGETQYF. The CDR3 DNA reads TGTGCCAGCAGTACCGCGGGGGAGACCCAGTACTTC.

In its sample, this clonotype was seen many times. Here the CDR3 DNA reads TGTGCCAGCAAAAGTTTTACGGGCGCGGGGCGAAACTATGGCTACACCTTC. Residues: CASKSFTGAGRNYGYTF. The chain couples TRBV5-4 to TRBJ1-2; possibly TRBD1 for D (5 bases). Germline values: CDR1 SGHNT, CDR2 YYREEE (reference sequence). The CDR3 has 17 residues. The V and J ends lost 6 bases and 2 bases respectively, with 23 bases between them. The complete variable domain, with remaining parts taken from reference TRBV5-4 and TRBJ1-2, reads ETGVTQSPTHLIKTRGQQVTLRCSSQSGHNTVSWYQQALGQGPQFIFQYYREEENGRGNFPPRFSGLQFPNYSSELNVNALELDDSALYLCASKSFTGAGRNYGYTFGSGTRLTVV.

This clonotype was counted many times. The rearrangement uses TRBV20-1 and TRBJ1-5, with 9 positions matching TRBD1. This CDR3 is 17 amino acids long. CDR1 is DFQATT, CDR2 SNEGSKA, per germline (reference sequence). Trimming removed 5 bases from V and 0 bases from J; junction bases left unmatched: 11. CDR3 loop: CSAAGTGQTYSNQPQHF. The CDR3 DNA is TGCAGTGCTGCCGGGACAGGGCAAACCTATAGCAATCAGCCCCAGCATTTT.

The chain joins TRBV11-2 to TRBJ2-4; a weak D match, TRBD1 (8 bases). The CDR3 contains 19 residues. The germline CDR1 and CDR2 sequences are SGHAT and FQNNGV. The germline V and J ends were trimmed by 1 base and 3 bases, with 22 bases remaining between them. CDR3 nucleotides: TGTGCCAGCAGCTTAGCATTTGTGACTACAGGGGGGGTCAAAAACATTCAGTACTTC. Translated, it gives CASSLAFVTTGGVKNIQYF.

This clonotype was detected many times. The rearrangement joins TRBV6-2 or TRBV6-3 to TRBJ2-1; 11 nucleotides agree with TRBD2. CDR1 and CDR2 from the germline V gene are MNHEY and SVGEGT. CDR3 length: 15 residues. The junction had 6 bases not matched to a gene; V was cut back by 4 bases and J by 7 bases. The chain's CDR3 is CASSLAGGPGNEQFF. The CDR3 nucleotides read TGTGCCAGCAGTTTAGCGGGAGGGCCTGGGAATGAGCAGTTCTTC.

J is TRBJ2-7 and V is TRBV4-1; the D gene is possibly TRBD2 (5 bases). The CDR3 is 15 amino acids. V was shortened by 4 bases and J by 4 bases, with 17 bases between the two germline ends. Germline assignment: CDR1 MGHRA and CDR2 YSYEKL. CDR3 loop: CASSREFGGPYEQYF. CDR3 in DNA: TGCGCCAGCAGCCGAGAGTTCGGAGGCCCTTACGAGCAGTACTTC.

This clonotype was seen a few times. The CDR3 region has the DNA TGTGCCAGCAGCTTAATAGCGGGAGGGGTGACAGATACGCAGTATTTT. Translation: CASSLIAGGVTDTQYF. This sequence joins TRBV11-2 and TRBJ2-3; 11 bases are a match to TRBD2. The CDR3 extends over 16 amino acids. Looked up from germline, CDR1 is SGHAT and CDR2 is FQNNGV. Trimming removed 2 bases from V and 3 bases from J; junction bases left unmatched: 4.

This clonotype was observed at least ten times. The CDR3 protein is CAWSVKGSEQFF. CDR3 DNA: TGTGCCTGGAGTGTTAAGGGGAGTGAGCAGTTCTTC. The rearrangement joins TRBV30 to TRBJ2-1; the D call may be TRBD1 or TRBD2 (5 bases each). The CDR3 loop spans 12 amino acids. The germline V gene encodes CDR1 GTSNPN and CDR2 SVGIG (reference sequence). Trimming removed 0 bases from V and 9 bases from J, with 9 bases in between. The variable domain in full, with the rest retrieved from reference TRBV30 and TRBJ2-1, is SQTIHQWPATLVQPVGSPLSLECTVEGTSNPNLYWYRQAAGRGLQLLFYSVGIGQISSEVPQNLSASRPQDRQFILSSKKLLLSDSGFYLCAWSVKGSEQFFGPGTRLTVL.

The table lists this clonotype with a few counts. The CDR3 loop is CASSYFPGQNMNTEAFF. The CDR3 DNA sequence: TGTGCCAGCAGCTACTTTCCGGGACAAAACATGAACACTGAAGCTTTCTTT. This chain connects TRBV5-4 to TRBJ1-1; a weak D match, TRBD1 (6 bases). Germline CDR1 SGHNT, CDR2 YYREEE (reference sequence). The V and J ends lost 3 bases and 0 bases respectively, with 18 bases between them. This CDR3 is 17 amino acids long.